This TCR beta chain was recorded in a study of graft-versus-host responses after intestinal transplantation. For the study at large: The recipients all started with anti-thymocyte globulin induction and then took tacrolimus and steroids for 3 to 4 years.

Here immunoSEQ multiplex PCR was the method, and the copy in TCRdb shows in-frame clones only, minus some. This table has roughly 92,000 clones, about 87% appearing once. CDR3 length: 15 residues. The germline gives CDR1 MNHEY, CDR2 SVGAGI. After removal of 2 bases from V and 6 bases from J, the junction contained 8 bases not matched to a gene. Findings of the study overall: Levels of circulating GvH clones at their peak were associated with early post-transplant HvG declines. Some GvH clones appeared in ileal mucosa or blood before recipient bone marrow.

A word on this clone: Its target is unknown.

The source of this sequence is a human donor who was the organ donor for an intestinal transplant. The rearrangement joins TRBV6-5 to TRBJ2-7; 9 bases align to TRBD2. This specimen was unstimulated CD4+ T cells sorted from spleen or lymph node cells, taken before transplant. In nucleotides, the CDR3 is TGTGCCAGCAGTTACCGGGGTAGCGGGAGTTCCGAGCAGTACTTC. Encoded protein: CASSYRGSGSSEQYF.